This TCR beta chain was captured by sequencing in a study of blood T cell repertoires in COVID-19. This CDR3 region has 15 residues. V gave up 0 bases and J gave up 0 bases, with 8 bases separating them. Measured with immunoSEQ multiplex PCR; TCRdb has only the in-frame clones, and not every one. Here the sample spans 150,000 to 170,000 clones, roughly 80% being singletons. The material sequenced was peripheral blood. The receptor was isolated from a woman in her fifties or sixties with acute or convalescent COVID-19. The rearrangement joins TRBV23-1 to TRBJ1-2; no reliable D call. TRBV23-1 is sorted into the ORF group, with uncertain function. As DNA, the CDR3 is TGCGCCAGCAGTCAATCCCGGGGATCTAACTATGGCTACACCTTC. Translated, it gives CASSQSRGSNYGYTF.